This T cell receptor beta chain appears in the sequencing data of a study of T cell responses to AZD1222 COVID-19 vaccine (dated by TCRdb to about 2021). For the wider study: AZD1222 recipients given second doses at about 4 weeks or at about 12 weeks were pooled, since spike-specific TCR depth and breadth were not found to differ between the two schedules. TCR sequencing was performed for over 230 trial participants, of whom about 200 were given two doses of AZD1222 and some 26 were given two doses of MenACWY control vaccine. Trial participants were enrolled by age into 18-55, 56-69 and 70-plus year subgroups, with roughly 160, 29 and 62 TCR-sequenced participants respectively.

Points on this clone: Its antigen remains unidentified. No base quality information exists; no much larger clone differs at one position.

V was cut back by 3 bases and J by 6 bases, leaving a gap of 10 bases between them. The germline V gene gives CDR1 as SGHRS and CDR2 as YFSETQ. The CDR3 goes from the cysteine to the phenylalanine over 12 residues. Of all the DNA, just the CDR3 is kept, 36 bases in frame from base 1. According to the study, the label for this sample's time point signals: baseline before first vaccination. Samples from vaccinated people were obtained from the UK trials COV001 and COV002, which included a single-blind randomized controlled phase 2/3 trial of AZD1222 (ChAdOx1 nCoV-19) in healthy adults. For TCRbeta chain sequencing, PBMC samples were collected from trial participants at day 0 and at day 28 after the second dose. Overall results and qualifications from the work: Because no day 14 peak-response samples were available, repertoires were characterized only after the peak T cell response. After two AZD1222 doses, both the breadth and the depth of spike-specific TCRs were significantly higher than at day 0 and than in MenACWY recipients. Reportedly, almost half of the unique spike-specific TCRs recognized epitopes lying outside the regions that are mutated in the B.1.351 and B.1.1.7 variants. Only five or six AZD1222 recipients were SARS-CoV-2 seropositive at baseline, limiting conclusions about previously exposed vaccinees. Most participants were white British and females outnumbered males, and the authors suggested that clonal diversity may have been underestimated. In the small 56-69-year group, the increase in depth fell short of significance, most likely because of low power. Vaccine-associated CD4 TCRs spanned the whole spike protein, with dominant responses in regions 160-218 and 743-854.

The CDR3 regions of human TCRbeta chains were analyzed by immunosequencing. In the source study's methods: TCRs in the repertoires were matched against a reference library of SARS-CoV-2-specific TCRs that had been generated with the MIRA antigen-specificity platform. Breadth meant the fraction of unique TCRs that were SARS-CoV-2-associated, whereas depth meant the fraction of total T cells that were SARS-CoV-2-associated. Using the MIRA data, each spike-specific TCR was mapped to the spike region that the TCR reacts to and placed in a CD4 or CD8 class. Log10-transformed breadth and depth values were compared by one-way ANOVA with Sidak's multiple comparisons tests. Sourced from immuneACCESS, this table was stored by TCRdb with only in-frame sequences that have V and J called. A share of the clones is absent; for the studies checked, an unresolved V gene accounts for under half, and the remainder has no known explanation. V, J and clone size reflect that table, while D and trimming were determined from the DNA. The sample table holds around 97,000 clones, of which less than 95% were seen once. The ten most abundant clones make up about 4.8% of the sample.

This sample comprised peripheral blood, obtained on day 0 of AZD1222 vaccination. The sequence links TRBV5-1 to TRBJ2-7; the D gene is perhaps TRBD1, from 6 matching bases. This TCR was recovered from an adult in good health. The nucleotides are TGCGCCAGCAGCTGGGACATCGGCGAGCAGTACTTC. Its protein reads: CASSWDIGEQYF.